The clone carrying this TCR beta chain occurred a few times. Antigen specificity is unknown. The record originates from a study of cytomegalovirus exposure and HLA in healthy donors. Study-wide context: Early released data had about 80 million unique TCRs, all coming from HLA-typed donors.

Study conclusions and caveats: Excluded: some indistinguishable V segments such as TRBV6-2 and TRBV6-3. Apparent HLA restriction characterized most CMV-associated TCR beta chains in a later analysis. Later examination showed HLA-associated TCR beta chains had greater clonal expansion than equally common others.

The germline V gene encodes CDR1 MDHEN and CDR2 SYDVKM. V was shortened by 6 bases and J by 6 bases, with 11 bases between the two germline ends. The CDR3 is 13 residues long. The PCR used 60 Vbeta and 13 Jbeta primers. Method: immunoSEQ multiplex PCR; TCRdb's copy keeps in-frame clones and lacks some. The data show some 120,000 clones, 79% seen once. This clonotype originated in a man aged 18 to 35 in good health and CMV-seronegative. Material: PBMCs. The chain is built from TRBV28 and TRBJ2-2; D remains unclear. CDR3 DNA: TGTGCCAGCAGCTCTGACACTCCCGGGGAGCTGTTTTTT. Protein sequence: CASSSDTPGELFF.